This TCR beta chain was retrieved from a study of cytomegalovirus exposure and HLA in healthy donors. The study ran its PCR with 60 Vbeta and 13 Jbeta primers. Sequencing used immunoSEQ multiplex PCR; TCRdb keeps in-frame clones, though not all of them. The table shows roughly 200,000 clones, with less than 90% occurring only once. The V and J ends lost 5 bases and 4 bases respectively, with 14 bases between them. This CDR3 comprises 15 residues. Germline V gene sequence: CDR1 SGHVS, CDR2 FNYEAQ. This clonotype was sampled from a woman in her twenties or thirties in good health and CMV-seronegative. Sequenced material: PBMCs. The chain couples TRBV7-6 to TRBJ1-4, with D perhaps matching TRBD1 (6 bases). CDR3 protein: CASSTTGDFNEKLFF. DNA for the CDR3: TGTGCCAGCAGCACGACAGGAGACTTTAATGAAAAACTGTTTTTT.